This TCR beta chain was identified in a study of T-cell reconstitution after alpha-beta-depleted transplantation in children. Germline lookup yields CDR1 SGHAT and CDR2 FQNNGV. This CDR3 has 11 amino acids. The V end was cut by 1 base, the J end by 9 bases, with 4 bases between. TCRbeta library preparation incorporated unique molecular identifiers. TCRdb called the PCR reads again in MiXCR, with one record for every CDR3 protein. The sample lists about 360,000 distinct CDR3 sequences; about 14% were seen once. This receptor was identified in a human donor who donated a stem cell graft to a child with Fanconi anemia. The material sequenced was PBMCs, taken from the stem cell graft. The genes are TRBV11-2 and TRBJ2-4; D gene ambiguous. The CDR3 nucleotides read TGTGCCAGCAGCTTAGGGGTCATTCAGTACTTC. This translates into CASSLGVIQYF.